What follows describes a single T cell receptor (beta chain). This clonotype came up many times. This clone's antigen is unknown. Per-base quality was not reported, and no clone a single base away is much larger than it. This entry comes from a study of T cell repertoires in cytomegalovirus infection (dated by TCRdb to between 2017 and 2020). With regard to the full study: Donor HLA type was relevant to the analysis, as public TCR beta signatures indicated carriage of CMV infection together with the matching HLA type.

Here is what the overall study found, with its caveats: In the ex vivo response, HLA-C-restricted CMV-specific TCR beta clonotypes were dominant, and in two of eight donors the single most frequent clonotype came from this HLA-C-restricted group. In both this cohort and an independent roughly 400-donor cohort, the cumulative frequency of public TCR beta family members distinguished carriers of CMV infection plus the relevant HLA type.

Reads for this sample came from an Illumina HiSeq 1500. The public reads were quality trimmed at Q25 with fastp and then assembled into clones with MiXCR by TCRdb, keeping productive beta chains. Rows are unified per CDR3 protein, each entry keeping the most common DNA and genes. The sample profile shows 600,000 to 800,000 distinct CDR3 sequences; less than 25% of them were found once. 8% of the sample belongs to the ten largest clones. The origin of this receptor is a human donor in good health (CMV status not recorded). Some clones in this sample may be carry-over from other donors' samples. Sequencing was done on a sample of CD8+ T cells from PBMCs.

The CDR3 reads as follows: CASSYPKAVISGANVLTF. The sequence in DNA is TGTGCCAGCAGTTACCCCAAGGCAGTTATCTCTGGGGCCAACGTCCTGACTTTC. The V and J genes are TRBV6-2 or TRBV6-3 and TRBJ2-6; confidence is insufficient to name the D gene. The CDR1 and CDR2 encoded by the germline V gene are MNHEY and SVGEGT. CDR3 length: 18 amino acids, cysteine to phenylalanine. The DNA shown is the 54-base CDR3, in frame from base 1. V is pared back by 2 bases and J by 0 bases, with 14 bases lying between the germline termini.